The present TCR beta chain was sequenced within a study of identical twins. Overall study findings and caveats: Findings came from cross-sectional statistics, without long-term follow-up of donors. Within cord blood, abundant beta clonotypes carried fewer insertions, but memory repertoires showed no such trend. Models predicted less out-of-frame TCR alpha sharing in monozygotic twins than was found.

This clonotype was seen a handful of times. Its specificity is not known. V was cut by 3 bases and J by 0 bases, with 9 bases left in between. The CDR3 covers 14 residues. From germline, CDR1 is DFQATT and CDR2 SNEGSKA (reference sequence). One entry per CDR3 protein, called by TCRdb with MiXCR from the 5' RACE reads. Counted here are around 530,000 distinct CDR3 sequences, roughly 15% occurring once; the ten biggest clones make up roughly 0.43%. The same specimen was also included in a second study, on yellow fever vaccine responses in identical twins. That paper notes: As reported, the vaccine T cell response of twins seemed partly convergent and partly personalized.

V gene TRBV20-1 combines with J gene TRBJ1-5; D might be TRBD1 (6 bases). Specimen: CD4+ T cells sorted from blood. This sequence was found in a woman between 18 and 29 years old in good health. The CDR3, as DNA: TGCAGTGCTAGTAGGACAGATAGCAATCAGCCCCAGCATTTT. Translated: CSASRTDSNQPQHF.